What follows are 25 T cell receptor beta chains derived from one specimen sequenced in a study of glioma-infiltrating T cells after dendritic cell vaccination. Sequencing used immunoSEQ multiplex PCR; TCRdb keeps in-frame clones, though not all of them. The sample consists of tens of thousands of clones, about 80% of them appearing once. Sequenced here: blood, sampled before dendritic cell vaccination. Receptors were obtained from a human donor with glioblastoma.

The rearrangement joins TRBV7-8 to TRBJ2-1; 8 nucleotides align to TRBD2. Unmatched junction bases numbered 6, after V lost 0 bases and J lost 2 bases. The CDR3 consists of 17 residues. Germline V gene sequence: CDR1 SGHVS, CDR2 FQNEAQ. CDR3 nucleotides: TGTGCCAGCAGCTTAGCTCTAAAGCGGGGGCCCTACAATGAGCAGTTCTTC. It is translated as CASSLALKRGPYNEQFF. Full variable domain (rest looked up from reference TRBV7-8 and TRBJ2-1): GAGVSQSPRYKVAKRGQDVALRCDPISGHVSLFWYQQALGQGPEFLTYFQNEAQLDKSGLPSDRFFAERPEGSVSTLKIQRTQQEDSAVYLCASSLALKRGPYNEQFFGPGTRLTVL.

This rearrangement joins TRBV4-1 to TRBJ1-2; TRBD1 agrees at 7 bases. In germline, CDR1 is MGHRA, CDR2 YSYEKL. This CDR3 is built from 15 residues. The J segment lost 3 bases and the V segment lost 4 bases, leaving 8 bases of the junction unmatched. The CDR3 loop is CASSRSSGTDYGYTF. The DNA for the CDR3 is TGCGCCAGCAGCCGATCTAGCGGGACAGACTATGGCTACACCTTC.

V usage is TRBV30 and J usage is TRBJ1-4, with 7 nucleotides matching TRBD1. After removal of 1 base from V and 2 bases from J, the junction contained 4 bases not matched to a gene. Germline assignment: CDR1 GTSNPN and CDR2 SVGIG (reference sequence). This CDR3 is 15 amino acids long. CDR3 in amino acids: CAWSAGQDTNEKLFF. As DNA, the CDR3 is TGTGCCTGGAGTGCTGGACAGGATACTAATGAAAAACTGTTTTTT.

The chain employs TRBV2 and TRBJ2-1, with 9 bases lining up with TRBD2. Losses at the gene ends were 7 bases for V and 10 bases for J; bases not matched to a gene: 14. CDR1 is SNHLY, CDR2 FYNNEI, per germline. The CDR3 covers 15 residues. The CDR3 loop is CASKRAAGREGEQFF. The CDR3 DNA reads TGTGCCAGCAAGAGGGCAGCGGGGCGGGAGGGAGAGCAGTTCTTC.

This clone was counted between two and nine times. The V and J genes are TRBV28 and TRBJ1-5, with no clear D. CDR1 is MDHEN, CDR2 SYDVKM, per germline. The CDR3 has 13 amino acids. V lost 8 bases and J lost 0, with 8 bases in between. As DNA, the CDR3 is TGTGCCAGCCTAATGTATAGCAATCAGCCCCAGCATTTT. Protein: CASLMYSNQPQHF.

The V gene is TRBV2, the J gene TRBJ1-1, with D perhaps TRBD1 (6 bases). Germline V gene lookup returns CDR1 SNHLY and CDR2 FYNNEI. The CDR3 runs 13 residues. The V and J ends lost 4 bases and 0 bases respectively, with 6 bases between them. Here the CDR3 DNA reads TGTGCCAGCAGTGCAGGGGTGAACACTGAAGCTTTCTTT. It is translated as CASSAGVNTEAFF.

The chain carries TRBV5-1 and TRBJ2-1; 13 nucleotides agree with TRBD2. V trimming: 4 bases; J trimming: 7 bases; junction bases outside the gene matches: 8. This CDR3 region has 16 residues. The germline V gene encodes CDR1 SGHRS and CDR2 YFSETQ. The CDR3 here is CASSTGLAGVGNEQFF. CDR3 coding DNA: TGCGCCAGCAGCACCGGACTAGCGGGAGTCGGGAATGAGCAGTTCTTC. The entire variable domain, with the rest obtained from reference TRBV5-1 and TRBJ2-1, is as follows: KAGVTQTPRYLIKTRGQQVTLSCSPISGHRSVSWYQQTPGQGLQFLFEYFSETQRNKGNFPGRFSGRQFSNSRSEMNVSTLELGDSALYLCASSTGLAGVGNEQFFGPGTRLTVL.

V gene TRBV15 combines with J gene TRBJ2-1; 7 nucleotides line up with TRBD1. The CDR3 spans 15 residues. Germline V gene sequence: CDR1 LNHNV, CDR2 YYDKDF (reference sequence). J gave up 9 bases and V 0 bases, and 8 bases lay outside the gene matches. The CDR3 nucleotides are TGTGCCACCAGCAGAGAGAGACAGGGTATAGCTGAGCAGTTCTTC. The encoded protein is CATSRERQGIAEQFF.

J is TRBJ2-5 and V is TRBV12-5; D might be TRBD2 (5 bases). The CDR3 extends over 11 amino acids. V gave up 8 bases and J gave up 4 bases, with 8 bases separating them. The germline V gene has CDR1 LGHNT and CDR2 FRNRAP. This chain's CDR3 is CASRGIETQYF. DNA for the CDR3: TGTGCTAGTCGGGGTATAGAGACCCAGTACTTC. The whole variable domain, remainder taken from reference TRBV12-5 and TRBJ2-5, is DARVTQTPRHKVTEMGQEVTMRCQPILGHNTVFWYRQTMMQGLELLAYFRNRAPLDDSGMPKDRFSAEMPDATLATLKIQPSEPRDSAVYFCASRGIETQYFGPGTRLLVL.

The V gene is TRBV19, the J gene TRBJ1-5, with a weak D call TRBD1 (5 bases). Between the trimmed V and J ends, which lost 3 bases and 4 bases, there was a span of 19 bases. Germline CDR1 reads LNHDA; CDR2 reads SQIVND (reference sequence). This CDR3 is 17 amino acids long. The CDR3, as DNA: TGTGCCAGTAGTATTCAGGGTAATCCCCTAACAAATCAGCCCCAGCATTTT. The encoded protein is CASSIQGNPLTNQPQHF.

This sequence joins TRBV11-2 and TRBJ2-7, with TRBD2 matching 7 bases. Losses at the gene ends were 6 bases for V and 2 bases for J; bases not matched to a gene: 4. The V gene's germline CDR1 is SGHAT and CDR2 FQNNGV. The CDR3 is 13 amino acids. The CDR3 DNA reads TGTGCCAGCAGTAAGCGGGGCCCCTACGAGCAGTACTTC. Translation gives CASSKRGPYEQYF.

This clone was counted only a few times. CDR3 nucleotides: TGTGCCAGCAGCGTAGGAACAGGGGGCGCAGGAAGGCCCCAGCATTTT. It yields the protein CASSVGTGGAGRPQHF. The chain couples TRBV9 to TRBJ1-5; 9 nucleotides line up with TRBD1. The CDR3 runs 16 residues. CDR1 SGDLS and CDR2 YYNGEE come from the germline V gene. J was trimmed by 9 bases and V by 0 bases; bases with no gene match: 10.

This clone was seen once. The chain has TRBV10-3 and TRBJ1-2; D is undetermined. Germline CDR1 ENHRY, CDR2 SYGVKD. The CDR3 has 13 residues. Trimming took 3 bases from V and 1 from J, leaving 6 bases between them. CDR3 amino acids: CAISDSINYGYTF. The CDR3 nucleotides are TGTGCCATCAGTGACTCTATTAACTATGGCTACACCTTC.

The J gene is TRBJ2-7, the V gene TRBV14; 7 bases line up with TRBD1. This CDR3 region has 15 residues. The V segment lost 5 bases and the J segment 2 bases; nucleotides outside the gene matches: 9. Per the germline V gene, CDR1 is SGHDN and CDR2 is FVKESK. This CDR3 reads CASSSRQGAPYEQYF. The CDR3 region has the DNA TGTGCCAGCAGCAGCCGACAGGGCGCTCCCTACGAGCAGTACTTC.

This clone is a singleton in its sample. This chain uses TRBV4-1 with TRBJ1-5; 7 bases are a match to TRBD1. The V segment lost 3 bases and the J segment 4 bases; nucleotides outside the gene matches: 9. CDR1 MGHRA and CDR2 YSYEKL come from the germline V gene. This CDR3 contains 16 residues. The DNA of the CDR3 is TGCGCCAGCAGCCAGGCGCACACAGGGGAGAATCAGCCCCAGCATTTT. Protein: CASSQAHTGENQPQHF.

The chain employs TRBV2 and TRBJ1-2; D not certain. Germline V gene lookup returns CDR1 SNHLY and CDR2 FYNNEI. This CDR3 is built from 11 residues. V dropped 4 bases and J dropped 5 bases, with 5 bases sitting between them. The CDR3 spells CASSGLYGYTF. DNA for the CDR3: TGTGCCAGCAGTGGACTGTATGGCTACACCTTC.

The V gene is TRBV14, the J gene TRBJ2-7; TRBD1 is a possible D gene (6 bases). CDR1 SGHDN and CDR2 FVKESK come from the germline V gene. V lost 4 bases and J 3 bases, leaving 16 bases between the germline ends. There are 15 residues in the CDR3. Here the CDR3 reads CASSPGSGHLYEQYF. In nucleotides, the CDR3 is TGTGCCAGCAGCCCTGGATCGGGACACCTCTACGAGCAGTACTTC.

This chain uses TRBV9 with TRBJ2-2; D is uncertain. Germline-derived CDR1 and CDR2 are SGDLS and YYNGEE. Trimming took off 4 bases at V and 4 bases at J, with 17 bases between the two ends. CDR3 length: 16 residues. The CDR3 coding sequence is TGTGCCAGCAGCTCCCGCTCAGGAAAACCCACCGGGGAGCTGTTTTTT. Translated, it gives CASSSRSGKPTGELFF. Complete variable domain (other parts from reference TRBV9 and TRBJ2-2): DSGVTQTPKHLITATGQRVTLRCSPRSGDLSVYWYQQSLDQGLQFLIQYYNGEERAKGNILERFSAQQFPDLHSELNLSSLELGDSALYFCASSSRSGKPTGELFFGEGSRLTVL.

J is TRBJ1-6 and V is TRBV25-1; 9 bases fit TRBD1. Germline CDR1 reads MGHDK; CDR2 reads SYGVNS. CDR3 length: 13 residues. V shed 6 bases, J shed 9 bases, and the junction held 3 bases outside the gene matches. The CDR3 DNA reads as TGTGCCAGCAGCCGGGACAGGGCTTCACCCCTCCACTTT. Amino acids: CASSRDRASPLHF. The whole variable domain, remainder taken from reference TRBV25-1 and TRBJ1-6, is EADIYQTPRYLVIGTGKKITLECSQTMGHDKMYWYQQDPGMELHLIHYSYGVNSTEKGDLSSESTVSRIRTEHFPLTLESARPSHTSQYLCASSRDRASPLHFGNGTRLTVT.

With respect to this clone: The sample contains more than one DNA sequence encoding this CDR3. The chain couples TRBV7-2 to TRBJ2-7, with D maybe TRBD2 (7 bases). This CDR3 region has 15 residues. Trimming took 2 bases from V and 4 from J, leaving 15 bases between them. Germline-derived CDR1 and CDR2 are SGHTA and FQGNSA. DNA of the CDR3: TGTGCCAGCAGCTTAAGTGGGGGGGCGAAATACGAGCAGTACTTC. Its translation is CASSLSGGAKYEQYF.

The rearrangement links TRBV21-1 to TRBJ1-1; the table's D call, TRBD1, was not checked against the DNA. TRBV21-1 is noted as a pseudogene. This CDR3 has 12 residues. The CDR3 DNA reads TGTGCCAGCAGAGACAGAAACACTGAAGCTTTCTTT. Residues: CASRDRNTEAFF.

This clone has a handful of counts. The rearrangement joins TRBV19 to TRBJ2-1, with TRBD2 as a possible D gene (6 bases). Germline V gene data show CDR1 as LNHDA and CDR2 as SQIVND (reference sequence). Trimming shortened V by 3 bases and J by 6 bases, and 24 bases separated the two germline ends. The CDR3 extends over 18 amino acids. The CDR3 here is CASSISARGILGLNEQFF. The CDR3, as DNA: TGTGCCAGTAGTATCTCAGCCCGGGGGATTCTGGGTCTCAATGAGCAGTTCTTC.

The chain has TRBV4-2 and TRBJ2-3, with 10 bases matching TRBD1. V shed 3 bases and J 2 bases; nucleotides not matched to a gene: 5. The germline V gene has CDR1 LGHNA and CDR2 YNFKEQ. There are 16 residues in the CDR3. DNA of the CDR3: TGTGCCAGCAGCCAGATGGGACAGGGGATCACAGATACGCAGTATTTT. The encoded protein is CASSQMGQGITDTQYF.

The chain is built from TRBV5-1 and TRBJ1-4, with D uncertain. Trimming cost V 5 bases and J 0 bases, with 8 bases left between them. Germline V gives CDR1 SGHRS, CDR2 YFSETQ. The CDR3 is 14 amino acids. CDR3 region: CASSSDSTNEKLFF. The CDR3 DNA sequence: TGCGCCAGCAGTTCGGACTCAACTAATGAAAAACTGTTTTTT.

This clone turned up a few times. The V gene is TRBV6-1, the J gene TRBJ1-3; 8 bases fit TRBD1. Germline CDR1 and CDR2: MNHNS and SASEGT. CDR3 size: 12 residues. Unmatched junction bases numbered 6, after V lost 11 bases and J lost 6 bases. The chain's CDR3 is CACGQGSNTIYF. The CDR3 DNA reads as TGTGCCTGCGGACAGGGCTCAAACACCATATATTTT.